This is a list of T cell receptor beta chains from one sample in a study of cytomegalovirus exposure and HLA in healthy donors. The protocol was immunoSEQ multiplex PCR, while the TCRdb copy is restricted to in-frame clones and leaves out a portion. The sample lists 200,000 to 250,000 clones, just over 75% occurring once. The sequenced material came from PBMCs. The receptors shown here come from a man aged 18 to 30 in good health and CMV-seronegative. CDR3s leave out the opening cysteine and the closing phenylalanine or tryptophan.

V | CDR3
TRBV6-5 | ASSYSGQGDYGYT
TRBV7-3 | ASSAGSQETQY
TRBV7-9 | ASRSQGDLGEAF
TRBV7-9 | SSSSRLAGVLDTQY
TRBV7-2 | ASSSRGLDRVGIKGYT
TRBV6-1 | ASSEFTLTLAGGLNEQF
TRBV5-4 | ASSPIAGVATDTQY
TRBV19 | ASSSTGTDTQY
TRBV5-1 | ASSLLGQGGNTIY
TRBV7-8 | ASSLQPGQLYEQY
TRBV6-5 | ASSYRRADEQY
TRBV2 | ASSAGLDWH
TRBV7-8 | ASSFTSGSYNEQF
TRBV27 | ASSLGDRGLNEQF
TRBV4-2 | ASSYGYALAGGETQY
TRBV4-2 | ASSQATSGIRDIQY
TRBV18 | ASSPSRDSTQY